The text below deals with one T cell receptor (beta chain). Participants were aged about 18 to 100 years from some 24 US areas. This sample was taken from a study of blood T cell repertoires in COVID-19. Sequencing was performed with immunoSEQ multiplex PCR; in TCRdb, only in-frame clones are kept and a portion is missing. The table shows under 150,000 clones, with approximately 87% occurring only once. The sequencing input was PBMCs or T cells enriched from blood (not recorded which). This clonotype originated in a man between 50 and 59 years old in a cohort exposed to, infected with or recovered from COVID-19 (not recorded which).

In DNA, the CDR3 is TGTGCCAGCGCCGCGGACTTTAATTCACCCCTCCACTTT. The encoded protein is CASAADFNSPLHF. V gene TRBV27 combines with J gene TRBJ1-6, with D unclear. Trimming removed 8 bases from V and 6 bases from J, with 11 bases in between. The CDR3 consists of 13 residues. Germline V gene lookup returns CDR1 MNHEY and CDR2 SMNVEV (reference sequence).